The 20 T cell receptor beta chains reported below all come from one sample, sequenced in a study of blood T cell repertoires in COVID-19. This table comes from immunoSEQ multiplex PCR, and its TCRdb copy is limited to in-frame clones, with some not included. Of some 200,000 clones in the sample, 80% to 90% were seen once. The material sequenced was PBMCs or T cells enriched from blood (not recorded which). The receptors here all came from a woman aged 18-35 years who had recovered from COVID-19.

V usage is TRBV21-1 and J usage is TRBJ2-3; the table names TRBD2, a call not compared with the DNA. TRBV21-1 is a pseudogene. This CDR3 has 15 residues. CDR3 sequence: CASSRTSGALCTQYF. The CDR3 nucleotides are TGTGCCAGCAGTCGGACTAGCGGGGCGTTGTGTACGCAGTATTTT.

This sequence joins TRBV6-4 and TRBJ2-3; TRBD1 matches at 7 bases. After removal of 0 bases from V and 1 base from J, the junction contained 7 bases not matched to a gene. CDR1 is MRHNA, CDR2 SNTAGT, per germline. This CDR3 comprises 17 residues. CDR3 sequence: CASSDSAEGGGTDTQYF. DNA of the CDR3: TGTGCCAGCAGTGACTCCGCGGAAGGGGGCGGCACAGATACGCAGTATTTT.

This sequence joins TRBV6-5 and TRBJ1-1; D possibly corresponds to TRBD1 (6 bases). Germline V gene lookup returns CDR1 MNHEY and CDR2 SVGAGI. Trimming removed 4 bases from V and 3 bases from J, with 9 bases in between. This CDR3 has 13 residues. Written as DNA, the CDR3 is TGTGCCAGCAGTTTAGGGGGTGACACTGAAGCTTTCTTT. Translation: CASSLGGDTEAFF.

The chain joins TRBV11-2 to TRBJ1-4; D not certain. V was clipped by 1 base and J by 4 bases, with 10 bases between them. CDR3 size: 15 residues. The germline V gene has CDR1 SGHAT and CDR2 FQNNGV. CDR3 DNA: TGTGCCAGCAGCTTAGCTTGGAGTGTTAATGAAAAACTGTTTTTT. It is translated as CASSLAWSVNEKLFF.

The rearrangement joins TRBV28 to TRBJ1-6, with D possibly matching TRBD1 (5 bases). The length of the CDR3 is 15 residues. The V gene lost 8 bases and the J gene lost 9 bases, with 20 bases spanning the gap. Germline CDR1 reads MDHEN; CDR2 reads SYDVKM. Written as DNA, the CDR3 is TGTGCCAGCGGCGACCTAATGGACATGCCTTCACCCCTCCACTTT. The encoded protein is CASGDLMDMPSPLHF.

The J gene is TRBJ2-1, the V gene TRBV5-1, with 8 bases aligning to TRBD1. J gave up 3 bases and V 3 bases, and 14 bases lay outside the gene matches. CDR1 SGHRS and CDR2 YFSETQ come from the germline V gene. The CDR3 has 18 amino acids. The CDR3 DNA follows: TGCGCCAGCAGCTCCTTTCCCAGGACAGGGCGAGACTACAATGAGCAGTTCTTC. It specifies CASSSFPRTGRDYNEQFF.

The genes are TRBV4-1 and TRBJ1-5; D not resolved. CDR1 and CDR2 (germline): MGHRA, YSYEKL. The CDR3 totals 15 residues. V gave up 4 bases and J gave up 4 bases, with 14 bases separating them. The CDR3 protein is CASSRVKQTNQPQHF. DNA of the CDR3: TGCGCCAGCAGCCGCGTCAAACAGACAAATCAGCCCCAGCATTTT.

V gene TRBV7-2 combines with J gene TRBJ2-3, with 8 bases identical to TRBD1. The V gene's germline CDR1 is SGHTA and CDR2 FQGNSA. The V segment lost 2 bases and the J segment 6 bases; nucleotides outside the gene matches: 7. The CDR3 sequence is 15 residues long. The CDR3 is CASSLKTGDSDTQYF. CDR3 coding DNA: TGTGCCAGCAGCTTAAAGACAGGGGATTCGGATACGCAGTATTTT.

The chain uses TRBV5-1 and TRBJ2-2, with 9 positions matching TRBD2. The CDR3 loop spans 16 amino acids. V shed 5 bases and J 6 bases; nucleotides not matched to a gene: 11. Germline V gene data show CDR1 as SGHRS and CDR2 as YFSETQ. Here the CDR3 reads CASSEAGGASPGELFF. The CDR3 DNA sequence: TGCGCCAGCAGTGAAGCGGGGGGCGCTTCCCCCGGGGAGCTGTTTTTT. The full variable domain, its missing parts supplied by reference TRBV5-1 and TRBJ2-2, is KAGVTQTPRYLIKTRGQQVTLSCSPISGHRSVSWYQQTPGQGLQFLFEYFSETQRNKGNFPGRFSGRQFSNSRSEMNVSTLELGDSALYLCASSEAGGASPGELFFGEGSRLTVL.

The chain couples TRBV5-4 to TRBJ1-2, with TRBD1 matching over 7 bases. Germline CDR1 SGHNT, CDR2 YYREEE (reference sequence). With V trimmed by 4 bases and J by 4 bases, 10 bases remained unmatched. This CDR3 comprises 15 residues. The CDR3 is CASSATGSGLYGYTF. In nucleotides, the CDR3 is TGTGCCAGCAGCGCGACAGGGTCCGGACTCTATGGCTACACCTTC.

CDR3 nucleotide sequence: TGTGCCAGCAGCGTAGTCCGTTTTTCCCCTACCATGAACACTGAAGCTTTCTTT. It yields the protein CASSVVRFSPTMNTEAFF. This rearrangement joins TRBV9 to TRBJ1-1; D gene unclear. The V and J ends lost 0 bases and 0 bases respectively, with 18 bases between them. The CDR3 sequence is 18 residues long. CDR1 is SGDLS and CDR2 is YYNGEE in the germline V gene.

The chain employs TRBV6-2 or TRBV6-3 and TRBJ2-2; 7 bases are a match to TRBD2. The J segment lost 0 bases and the V segment lost 2 bases, leaving 3 bases of the junction unmatched. The germline V gene has CDR1 MNHEY and CDR2 SVGEGT. CDR3 size: 16 residues. CDR3 protein: CASSYGRATNTGELFF. CDR3 DNA sequence: TGTGCCAGCAGTTACGGGAGGGCCACGAACACCGGGGAGCTGTTTTTT.

The chain links TRBV9 to TRBJ2-1; 11 bases match TRBD2. The germline V gene has CDR1 SGDLS and CDR2 YYNGEE. The CDR3 spans 15 residues. V lost 5 bases to trimming and J lost 6 bases; unmatched junction nucleotides: 7. The CDR3 coding sequence is TGTGCCAGCAGTGACACTAGCGGGGGCTCCAATGAGCAGTTCTTC. Its protein product is CASSDTSGGSNEQFF.

V gene TRBV12-5 combines with J gene TRBJ1-2, with 9 bases matching TRBD1. The length of the CDR3 is 13 residues. The V and J ends lost 6 bases and 8 bases, in that order; junction bases with no gene match: 7. CDR1 is LGHNT, CDR2 FRNRAP, per germline. The CDR3 spells CASGYGQGYGYTF. The CDR3 coding sequence is TGTGCTAGTGGCTATGGACAGGGGTACGGCTACACCTTC.

The gene calls are TRBV18 and TRBJ1-6, with 7 bases fitting TRBD1. CDR3 length: 16 residues. Germline CDR1 and CDR2: KGHSH and LQKENI. J gave up 7 bases and V 3 bases, and 9 bases lay outside the gene matches. The CDR3 loop is CASSPVSGTVNSPLHF. CDR3 sequence (DNA): TGTGCCAGCTCACCCGTTTCCGGGACAGTGAATTCACCCCTCCACTTT.

This chain uses TRBV2 with TRBJ1-3, with D possibly TRBD1 on 6 matching bases. The germline V gene encodes CDR1 SNHLY and CDR2 FYNNEI. The CDR3 runs 17 residues. V was clipped by 3 bases and J by 4 bases, with 19 bases between them. The CDR3 is CASSDLLLVTGGNTIYF. For the CDR3, the DNA is TGTGCCAGCAGTGACCTCCTACTGGTGACAGGAGGAAACACCATATATTTT.

This clone has only one observation. The genes are TRBV3-1 (or the pseudogene TRBV3-2) and TRBJ2-7, with TRBD2 matching over 11 bases. The germline V gene encodes CDR1 LGHDT and CDR2 YNNKEL (reference sequence). The CDR3 has 14 residues. V was pared by 1 base and J by 10 bases, with 6 bases of the junction left unmatched. CDR3 residues: CASSQVSGGAGQYF. The CDR3 DNA sequence: TGTGCCAGCAGCCAAGTTAGCGGGGGGGCAGGACAGTACTTC.

This clone was observed a handful of times. The CDR3 DNA sequence: TGTGCCTGGAGTGTCGGAGGTCCCTACGAGCAGTACTTC. As protein: CAWSVGGPYEQYF. This chain links TRBV30 with TRBJ2-7, with D maybe TRBD2 (5 bases). The germline CDR1 and CDR2 sequences are GTSNPN and SVGIG (reference sequence). V lost 0 bases and J lost 2, with 8 bases in between. This CDR3 contains 13 residues. The full variable domain, completed using reference TRBV30 and TRBJ2-7, is SQTIHQWPATLVQPVGSPLSLECTVEGTSNPNLYWYRQAAGRGLQLLFYSVGIGQISSEVPQNLSASRPQDRQFILSSKKLLLSDSGFYLCAWSVGGPYEQYFGPGTRLTVT.

The rearrangement joins TRBV4-1 to TRBJ1-1; maybe TRBD1 (5 bases). Germline values: CDR1 MGHRA, CDR2 YSYEKL. CDR3 size: 15 residues. V gave up 0 bases and J gave up 1 base, with 9 bases separating them. CDR3 bases: TGCGCCAGCAGCCAAGACACCGGACAGAACACTGAAGCTTTCTTT. The encoded protein is CASSQDTGQNTEAFF.

CDR3 loop: CASSSGQTTSYNSPLHF. CDR3 DNA sequence: TGTGCCAGCAGCTCGGGACAGACGACTTCCTATAATTCACCCCTCCACTTT. The V and J genes are TRBV9 and TRBJ1-6, with 7 positions matching TRBD1. J gave up 1 base and V 4 bases, and 8 bases lay outside the gene matches. This CDR3 contains 17 residues. Germline V gene data show CDR1 as SGDLS and CDR2 as YYNGEE. Full variable domain (outside the CDR3, taken from reference TRBV9 and TRBJ1-6): DSGVTQTPKHLITATGQRVTLRCSPRSGDLSVYWYQQSLDQGLQFLIQYYNGEERAKGNILERFSAQQFPDLHSELNLSSLELGDSALYFCASSSGQTTSYNSPLHFGNGTRLTVT.